The T cell receptor (beta chain) described here comes from a study of shared clonotypes between healthy human individuals. Deep-level assay runs were performed. Produced via immunoSEQ multiplex PCR; TCRdb's table is partial and in-frame only. The sample yields 2,500,000 or so clones, over 85% seen once. The source of this sequence is a man aged 18 to 29 in good health. Some clones in this sample may be carry-over from other donors' samples. The specimen was naive CD4+ T cells from PBMCs. Subset meaning: CD45RA+ positively selected.

The CDR3 reads CASSEFSRVNTEAFF. The CDR3, as DNA: TGTGCCAGCAGTGAATTTAGCAGGGTGAACACTGAAGCTTTCTTT. The chain has TRBV2 and TRBJ1-1; D possibly corresponds to TRBD1 (5 bases). Deletions cut 2 bases from V and 0 bases from J, with 10 bases between. The CDR3 sequence is 15 residues long. Germline V gene data show CDR1 as SNHLY and CDR2 as FYNNEI.